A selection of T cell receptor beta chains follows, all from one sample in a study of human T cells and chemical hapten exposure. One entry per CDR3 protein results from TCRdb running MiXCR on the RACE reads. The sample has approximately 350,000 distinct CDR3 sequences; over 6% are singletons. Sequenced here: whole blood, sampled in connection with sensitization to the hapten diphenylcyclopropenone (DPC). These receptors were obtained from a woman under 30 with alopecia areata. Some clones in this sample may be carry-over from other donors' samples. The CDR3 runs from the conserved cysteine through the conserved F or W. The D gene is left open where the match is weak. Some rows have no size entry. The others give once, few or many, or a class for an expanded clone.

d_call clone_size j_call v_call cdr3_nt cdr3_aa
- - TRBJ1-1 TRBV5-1 TGCGCCAGCAGCTTGGACGTGGGCGAGGTCACTGAAGCTTTCTTT CASSLDVGEVTEAFF
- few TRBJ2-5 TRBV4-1 TGCGCCAGCAGCCCTCAAGCCTCTAAGCAAGAGACCCAGTACTTC CASSPQASKQETQYF
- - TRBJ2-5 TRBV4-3 TGCGCCAGCAGCCAATCCAGTGAAGAGACCCAGTACTTC CASSQSSEETQYF
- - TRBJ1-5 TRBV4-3 TGCGCCAGCAGCCAAGCCCGGGGTCAGCCCCAGCATTTT CASSQARGQPQHF
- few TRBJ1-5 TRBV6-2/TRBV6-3 TGTGCCAGCATCGGCAGGGTTAATAGCAATCAGCCCCAGCATTTT CASIGRVNSNQPQHF
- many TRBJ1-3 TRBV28 TGTGCCAGCAGACCCGAGGGGGCTGGAAACACCATATATTTT CASRPEGAGNTIYF
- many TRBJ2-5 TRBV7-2 TGTGCCAGCAGCTTCGGTCTATCTATAAGAGAGACCCAGTACTTC CASSFGLSIRETQYF
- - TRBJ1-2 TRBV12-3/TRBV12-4 TGTGCCAGCAGCACAGGGTTTAACTATGGCTACACCTTC CASSTGFNYGYTF
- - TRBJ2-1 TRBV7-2 TGTGCCAGCAGCCTACAGGGATCAAGGCCTTACAATGAGCAGTTCTTC CASSLQGSRPYNEQFF
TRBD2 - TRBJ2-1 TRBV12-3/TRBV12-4 TGTGCCAGCCTCTCCGTAGCGGGCCTTAGCTCCTACAATGAGCAGTTCTTC CASLSVAGLSSYNEQFF
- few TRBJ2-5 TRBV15 TGTGCCACCAGCAGGCGGGACGGGCAAGAGACCCAGTACTTC CATSRRDGQETQYF
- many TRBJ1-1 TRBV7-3 TGTGCCAGCCGCGCGACAGTGAACACTGAAGCTTTCTTT CASRATVNTEAFF
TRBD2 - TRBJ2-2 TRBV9 TGTGCCAGCAGCTTATTGACTAGCGGGGGGCTCACCGGGGAGCTGTTTTTT CASSLLTSGGLTGELFF
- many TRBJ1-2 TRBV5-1 TGCGCCAGCAGCTCGCCCGGGACAAACTATGGCTACACCTTC CASSSPGTNYGYTF
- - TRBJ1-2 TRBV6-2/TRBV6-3 TGTGCCAGCAGCCGCCCTTCACGAGCACCTAACTATGGCTACACCTTC CASSRPSRAPNYGYTF
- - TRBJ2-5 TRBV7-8 TGTGCCAGCAGCTCCAGAGTACTGAAAGAGACCCAGTACTTC CASSSRVLKETQYF
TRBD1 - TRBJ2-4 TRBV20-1 TGCAGTGCTAGAGATCCGGCAGGGGGCCAAAACATTCAGTACTTC CSARDPAGGQNIQYF
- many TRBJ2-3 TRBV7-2 TGTGCCAGCAGCTTAGGAGGTACCCAATCGCAGTATTTT CASSLGGTQSQYF
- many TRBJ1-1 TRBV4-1 TGCGCCAGCAGCCAGCTCTGGGAATCGGATATGGCTGAAGCTTTCTTT CASSQLWESDMAEAFF
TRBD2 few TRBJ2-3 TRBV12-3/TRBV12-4 TGTGCCAGCAGCAAGGGACTAGCGGGGGCATTGCGGGATACGCAGTATTTT CASSKGLAGALRDTQYF
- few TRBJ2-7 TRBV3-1 TGTGCCAGCAGCCAAGATGCATTGAATGACGGGGGGCACTACGAGCAGTACTTC CASSQDALNDGGHYEQYF
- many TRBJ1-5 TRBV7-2 TGTGCCAGCAGTCTTCACAGCAATCAGCCCCAGCATTTT CASSLHSNQPQHF
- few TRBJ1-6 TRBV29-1 TGCAGCGTTCGTGGGAGCTCCTATAATTCACCCCTCCACTTT CSVRGSSYNSPLHF
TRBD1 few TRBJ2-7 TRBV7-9 TGTGCCAGCAGCCAAGGGACAGGGGTCTACGAGCAGTACTTC CASSQGTGVYEQYF
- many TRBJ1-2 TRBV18 TGTGCCAGCTCACGCCAGGGGAATATCGACTATGGCTACACCTTC CASSRQGNIDYGYTF
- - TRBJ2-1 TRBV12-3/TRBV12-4 TGTGCCAGCAGTTTCTCAGGCTGCGAGCAGTTCTTC CASSFSGCEQFF
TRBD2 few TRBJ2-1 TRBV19 TGTGCCAGTAGTTCGGGACTAGCGGGGGGGCCTGGGAACAATGAGCAGTTCTTC CASSSGLAGGPGNNEQFF
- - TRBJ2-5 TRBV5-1 TGCGCCAGCAGCTTGGAAGGCGTCGTAAGATACTTC CASSLEGVVRYF
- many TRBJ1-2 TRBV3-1 TGTGCCAGCAGCCAAGACTCCATAGTGGGTGGCTACACCTTC CASSQDSIVGGYTF
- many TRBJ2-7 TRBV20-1 TGCAGTGCTCTGTCCTACGAGCAGTACTTC CSALSYEQYF
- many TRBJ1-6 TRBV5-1 TGCGCCAGCAGCTTACAGGACGCCTATTCACCCCTCCACTTT CASSLQDAYSPLHF
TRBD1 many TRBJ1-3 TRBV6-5 TGTGCCAGCAGTCAGGGGGCGCAGAGTGGAAACACCATATATTTT CASSQGAQSGNTIYF
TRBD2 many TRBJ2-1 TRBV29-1 TGCAGCGTTGAAGATCAGACTAGCGTATGGAGGAATGAGCAGTTCTTC CSVEDQTSVWRNEQFF
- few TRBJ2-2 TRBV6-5 TGTGCCAGCACCGCCCCAAAAGACACCGGGGAGCTGTTTTTT CASTAPKDTGELFF
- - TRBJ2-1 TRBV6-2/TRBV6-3 TGTGCCAGCAGTTATCTCCAGGAGGGCTACAATGAGCAGTTCTTC CASSYLQEGYNEQFF
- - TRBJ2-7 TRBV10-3 TGTGCCATCAGTGAAATACAGGGCTACGAGCAGTACTTC CAISEIQGYEQYF
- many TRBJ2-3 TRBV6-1 TGTGCCAGCAGTGAAACTGTCGAGGCCACAGATACGCAGTATTTT CASSETVEATDTQYF
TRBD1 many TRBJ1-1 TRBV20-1 TGCAGTGCTATATACCGGGACAGGGTTCTTACTTCAACCATGAACACTGAAGCTTTCTTT CSAIYRDRVLTSTMNTEAFF
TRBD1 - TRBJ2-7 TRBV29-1 TGCAGCGTTGAAAAGGCGACAGGGGCCAGCTACGAGCAGTACTTC CSVEKATGASYEQYF
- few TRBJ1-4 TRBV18 TGTGCCAGCTCGAGGGGAGGTGATGAAAAACTGTTTTTT CASSRGGDEKLFF
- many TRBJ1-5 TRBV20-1 TGCAGTGCTAGTGTAGGGGGACATCAGCCCCAGCATTTT CSASVGGHQPQHF
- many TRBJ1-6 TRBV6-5 TGTGCCAGCAGTTACTTGGCGGGGGCAGCCTATAATTCACCCCTCCACTTT CASSYLAGAAYNSPLHF
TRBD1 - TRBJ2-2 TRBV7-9 TGTGCCAGCAGCCGGGGGACAGGGAGTACCGGGGAGCTGTTTTTT CASSRGTGSTGELFF
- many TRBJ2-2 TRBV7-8 TGTGCCAGCAGCTTCACGACGGCTGCGAACACCGGGGAGCTGTTTTTT CASSFTTAANTGELFF
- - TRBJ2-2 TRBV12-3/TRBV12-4 TGTGCCAGCAGTTTAGGGACCGGCGCCGGGGAGCTGTTTTTT CASSLGTGAGELFF
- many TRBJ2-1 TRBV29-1 TGCAGCGTTGAAATCGGGAACAATGAGCAGTTCTTC CSVEIGNNEQFF